Sequencing of this TCR beta chain was carried out in a study of technical replicates of blood from several donors. The ends were cut back, 6 bases at V and 13 bases at J, with 18 bases in the middle. Germline V gene data show CDR1 as MNHNY and CDR2 as SVGAGI (reference sequence). CDR3 size: 12 residues. Data came from immunoSEQ multiplex PCR; TCRdb stores just in-frame clones and leaves some out. The top ten hold approximately 0.38% of the sample, which has approximately 70,000 clones, about 90% seen once. The V gene is TRBV6-6, the J gene TRBJ1-1; D uncertain. The sample was T cells isolated from PBMCs. The origin of this receptor is a human donor in good health. Written as DNA, the CDR3 is TGTGCCAGCAGCCCCCCGGCGGGGTCGGATTTCTTT. Translation gives CASSPPAGSDFF.